This T cell receptor (beta chain) is drawn from a study of CD8 T cells in Susac syndrome. Findings and caveats of the study: In its TCR sequencing and HLA analysis, the study acknowledged that the number of individuals was relatively small.

TCR beta sequencing was performed on blood CD8+ and CD4+ T cells. Relapsing-remitting disease, either stable or active, was present in the treatment-naive patients who were the multiple sclerosis controls. TEMRA cells were FACS-enriched, unlike CD8+ and CD4+ T cells, which were negatively isolated. The ends lost 6 bases at V and 7 bases at J; junction bases unmatched: 17. This CDR3 spans 17 amino acids. Per the germline V gene, CDR1 is LNHDA and CDR2 is SQIVND (reference sequence). As to this clonotype: Its antigen is unknown.

With random hexamers, reverse transcription was performed on about 0.5 to 1 ug of RNA. TCRdb called the immunoSEQ multiplex PCR reads again in MiXCR, with one record for every CDR3 protein. Altogether around 120,000 distinct CDR3 sequences are present, about 92% being singletons, with the ten largest covering roughly 0.094%. The chain is built from TRBV19 and TRBJ2-2, with 7 positions matching TRBD1. What was sequenced was CD4+ T cells from PBMCs. The receptor's source is a human donor with multiple sclerosis. The chain's CDR3 is CASSPRYPRGQGGELFF. DNA for the CDR3: TGTGCCAGTAGCCCTCGCTACCCGAGGGGGCAGGGCGGGGAGCTGTTTTTT.